Below, 32 T cell receptor beta chains from the same sample are listed, as sequenced in a study of T-cell reconstitution after alpha-beta-depleted transplantation in children. A TCRbeta library incorporating unique molecular identifiers was prepared. In TCRdb, the PCR reads were re-called with MiXCR into one record per CDR3 protein. Here the sample spans hundreds of thousands of distinct CDR3 sequences, under 20% being singletons. The specimen was PBMCs, mostly from graft donor cells, collected 360 days after TCRalphabeta/CD19-depleted stem cell transplant. The source is a male patient aged 5 to 17 who had a stem cell transplant for acute lymphoblastic leukemia, so the T cells may come from the graft donor.

The chain recombines TRBV9 with TRBJ1-2, with a possible D match to TRBD1 (6 bases). Per the germline V gene, CDR1 is SGDLS and CDR2 is YYNGEE. CDR3 length equals 16 residues. The V and J ends lost 0 bases and 4 bases respectively, with 16 bases between them. CDR3 nucleotide sequence: TGTGCCAGCAGCGTAGGAAGCGGGACACTCCGCTATGGCTACACCTTC. Translation: CASSVGSGTLRYGYTF. Full variable domain (rest looked up from reference TRBV9 and TRBJ1-2): DSGVTQTPKHLITATGQRVTLRCSPRSGDLSVYWYQQSLDQGLQFLIQYYNGEERAKGNILERFSAQQFPDLHSELNLSSLELGDSALYFCASSVGSGTLRYGYTFGSGTRLTVV.

This clonotype turned up a few times. This chain joins TRBV9 and TRBJ2-1, with 7 bases fitting TRBD1. Per germline, CDR1 SGDLS and CDR2 YYNGEE. This CDR3 has 16 residues. J lost 1 base, V lost 4 bases, and 8 bases had no gene match. CDR3 nucleotide sequence: TGTGCCAGCAGCTATGACAGGGTGGGGTCCTACAATGAGCAGTTCTTC. As protein: CASSYDRVGSYNEQFF. Combining the CDR3 with reference TRBV9 and TRBJ2-1 gives the whole variable domain DSGVTQTPKHLITATGQRVTLRCSPRSGDLSVYWYQQSLDQGLQFLIQYYNGEERAKGNILERFSAQQFPDLHSELNLSSLELGDSALYFCASSYDRVGSYNEQFFGPGTRLTVL.

This clonotype was observed a handful of times. The V call is TRBV20-1, the J call TRBJ2-1, with D possibly being TRBD1 (6 bases). This CDR3 comprises 12 residues. CDR1 and CDR2 (germline): DFQATT, SNEGSKA (reference sequence). V dropped 3 bases and J dropped 9 bases, with 12 bases sitting between them. The CDR3 sequence is CSASGQIGEQFF. The DNA of the CDR3 is TGCAGTGCTAGCGGACAGATCGGTGAGCAGTTCTTC.

This clonotype was observed a few times. This sequence joins TRBV4-1 and TRBJ1-5; maybe TRBD1 (5 bases). Germline V gives CDR1 MGHRA, CDR2 YSYEKL. This CDR3 has 15 residues. Trimming pared 1 base from V and 9 bases from J, leaving 16 bases between. Here the CDR3 reads CASSQGQLLLLPQHF. CDR3 coding DNA: TGCGCCAGCAGCCAAGGACAGCTTCTCCTGTTGCCCCAGCATTTT.

This clonotype turned up a few times. The chain has TRBV24-1 and TRBJ1-2; no clear D. Germline-derived CDR1 and CDR2 are KGHDR and SFDVKD. The V end was cut by 1 base, the J end by 0 bases, with 5 bases between. The CDR3 consists of 14 residues. The CDR3 loop is CATSDLGPNYGYTF. The CDR3 DNA sequence: TGTGCCACCAGTGATTTAGGACCTAACTATGGCTACACCTTC.

The chain recombines TRBV7-9 with TRBJ1-5; possible D gene TRBD1, 6 bases. CDR1 is SEHNR, CDR2 FQNEAQ, per germline (reference sequence). This CDR3 is 17 amino acids long. Trimming removed 1 base at V and 3 bases at J, with 16 bases between. Here the CDR3 reads CASSLDYREIANQPQHF. DNA for the CDR3: TGTGCCAGCAGCTTAGACTACAGGGAAATAGCCAATCAGCCCCAGCATTTT.

This clonotype was seen more than once but under ten times. The gene calls are TRBV11-2 and TRBJ1-5, with TRBD1 matching 7 bases. The CDR3 contains 18 residues. The germline V gene encodes CDR1 SGHAT and CDR2 FQNNGV. V was pared by 1 base and J by 3 bases, with 12 bases of the junction left unmatched. The CDR3 DNA reads as TGTGCCAGCAGCTTAGTTACAGGGGCCATCCGGATCAATCAGCCCCAGCATTTT. Amino acids: CASSLVTGAIRINQPQHF.

In its sample, this clonotype was seen many times. This chain connects TRBV5-6 to TRBJ2-4; D not certain. The CDR3 totals 15 residues. Germline V gene lookup returns CDR1 SGHDT and CDR2 YYEEEE. V was shortened by 4 bases and J by 0 bases, with 11 bases between the two germline ends. The CDR3 here is CASSVTWLAKNIQYF. DNA for the CDR3: TGTGCCAGCAGCGTCACGTGGTTAGCCAAAAACATTCAGTACTTC.

This clonotype was observed a handful of times. This sequence joins TRBV6-1 and TRBJ2-3; TRBD2 is a possible D gene (6 bases). The CDR3 is 15 amino acids. Trimming left V 9 bases short and J 1 base short, with 17 bases between. Germline CDR1 and CDR2: MNHNS and SASEGT. The CDR3 DNA is TGTGCCAGGTCGCGGGACCCCGGCCGCACAGATACGCAGTATTTT. It translates to CARSRDPGRTDTQYF.

V usage is TRBV7-3 and J usage is TRBJ2-3; TRBD2 is a possible D gene (6 bases). This CDR3 is 15 amino acids long. Trimming left V 3 bases short and J 0 bases short, with 10 bases between. Germline V CDR1 and CDR2: SGHTA, FQGTGA. In DNA form, the CDR3 reads TGTGCCAGCAGCTTCCATAGCGGAAGCACAGATACGCAGTATTTT. It translates to CASSFHSGSTDTQYF.

The V call is TRBV5-5, the J call TRBJ2-7; 10 bases are shared with TRBD2. The CDR3 runs 17 residues. Germline V gene lookup returns CDR1 SGHKS and CDR2 YYEKEE (reference sequence). V shed 0 bases, J shed 0 bases, and the junction held 6 bases outside the gene matches. CDR3 in DNA: TGTGCCAGCAGCTTGGAACTAGCGGGATTTGGCTCCTACGAGCAGTACTTC. Its protein product is CASSLELAGFGSYEQYF.

This sequence joins TRBV7-8 and TRBJ2-1; D remains unclear. This CDR3 contains 10 residues. V lost 1 base and J lost 10, with 2 bases in between. The V gene's germline CDR1 is SGHVS and CDR2 FQNEAQ. In nucleotides, the CDR3 is TGTGCCAGCAGCTTAGAAGAGCAGTTCTTC. It translates to CASSLEEQFF. Full variable domain (rest looked up from reference TRBV7-8 and TRBJ2-1): GAGVSQSPRYKVAKRGQDVALRCDPISGHVSLFWYQQALGQGPEFLTYFQNEAQLDKSGLPSDRFFAERPEGSVSTLKIQRTQQEDSAVYLCASSLEEQFFGPGTRLTVL.

The V call is TRBV7-2, the J call TRBJ1-3, with D unclear. Germline V gene sequence: CDR1 SGHTA, CDR2 FQGNSA. Trimming cost V 0 bases and J 0 bases, with 18 bases left between them. This CDR3 region has 19 residues. The CDR3 here is CASSLAGVRTGNSGNTIYF. The CDR3 nucleotides are TGTGCCAGCAGCTTAGCCGGCGTCAGGACCGGTAACTCTGGAAACACCATATATTTT.

The chain is built from TRBV4-1 and TRBJ1-6; D is possibly TRBD1 (5 bases). Germline loops: CDR1 MGHRA, CDR2 YSYEKL. The CDR3 loop spans 14 amino acids. V dropped 3 bases and J dropped 8 bases, with 11 bases sitting between them. The CDR3 loop reads CASSHDRGDSPLHF. In DNA, the CDR3 is TGCGCCAGCAGCCACGACCGGGGGGATTCACCCCTCCACTTT.

DNA for the CDR3: TGCAGTGCTAGCCCTGACCGACTAGCGGGAGGGCCGAGGAGCCACGAGCAGTACTTC. Its translation: CSASPDRLAGGPRSHEQYF. The genes are TRBV20-1 and TRBJ2-7, with 14 positions matching TRBD2. This CDR3 region has 19 residues. The V gene's germline CDR1 is DFQATT and CDR2 SNEGSKA (reference sequence). J gave up 5 bases and V 3 bases, and 18 bases lay outside the gene matches.

The chain joins TRBV29-1 to TRBJ2-1; 9 bases are a match to TRBD2. Germline V CDR1 and CDR2: SQVTM, ANQGSEA. The CDR3 length is 14 residues. J lost 2 bases, V lost 6 bases, and 5 bases had no gene match. The CDR3: CSVDWTSAYNEQFF. DNA for the CDR3: TGCAGCGTCGATTGGACTAGCGCCTACAATGAGCAGTTCTTC.

A few counts support this clonotype. The chain uses TRBV6-1 and TRBJ2-3, with 15 bases identical to TRBD2. V was clipped by 6 bases and J by 0 bases; unmatched bases: 7. In germline, CDR1 is MNHNS, CDR2 SASEGT. The length of the CDR3 is 18 residues. Here the CDR3 reads CASSGTSGRHSSTDTQYF. In DNA, the CDR3 is TGTGCCAGCAGCGGGACTAGCGGGAGGCATTCTAGCACAGATACGCAGTATTTT.

J is TRBJ2-7 and V is TRBV18; D is unresolved. CDR1 is KGHSH and CDR2 is LQKENI in the germline V gene. This CDR3 has 14 residues. The V end was cut by 4 bases, the J end by 2 bases, with 12 bases between. The CDR3 spells CASSLSRTPYEQYF. CDR3 DNA: TGTGCCAGCTCACTTTCCCGAACTCCCTACGAGCAGTACTTC.

Concerning this clonotype: The junction differs from germline at one of its ends, possibly a read error. V usage is TRBV6-2 or TRBV6-3 and J usage is TRBJ2-3, with 9 bases aligning to TRBD2. Germline V gene sequence: CDR1 MNHEY, CDR2 SVGEGT. The CDR3 sequence is 17 residues long. CDR3: CANSYFRLAGTLDTQYF. Here the CDR3 DNA reads TGTGCCAACAGTTACTTTAGGCTAGCGGGGACTTTGGATACGCAGTATTTT.

This clonotype was counted a few times. The chain combines TRBV29-1 with TRBJ2-7; perhaps TRBD1 as D (6 bases). Germline CDR1 SQVTM, CDR2 ANQGSEA. This CDR3 comprises 14 residues. Trimming pared 7 bases from V and 3 bases from J, leaving 19 bases between. The CDR3, as DNA: TGCAGCGCCGGAAGGCAGGGGTTCGACTACGAGCAGTACTTC. Translating it yields CSAGRQGFDYEQYF.

V is TRBV7-8 and J is TRBJ1-1; D not resolved. Per the germline V gene, CDR1 is SGHVS and CDR2 is FQNEAQ. The length of the CDR3 is 16 residues. V lost 0 bases and J 1 base, leaving 12 bases between the germline ends. The CDR3 sequence is CASSLARDGQNTEAFF. The DNA of the CDR3 is TGTGCCAGCAGCTTAGCGCGAGACGGCCAGAACACTGAAGCTTTCTTT.

This clonotype was recorded many times. A junction boundary mismatches the germline segment, possibly from a read error. The J gene is TRBJ2-2, the V gene TRBV5-1, with 8 bases aligning to TRBD2. Germline assignment: CDR1 SGHRS and CDR2 YFSETQ. The CDR3 runs to 15 residues. CDR3 bases: TGTGCCAGCAGCTTCCTAGCGGGCGCCACCGGGGAGCTGTTTTTT. It is translated as CASSFLAGATGELFF. Full variable domain (outside the CDR3, taken from reference TRBV5-1 and TRBJ2-2): KAGVTQTPRYLIKTRGQQVTLSCSPISGHRSVSWYQQTPGQGLQFLFEYFSETQRNKGNFPGRFSGRQFSNSRSEMNVSTLELGDSALYLCASSFLAGATGELFFGEGSRLTVL.

The CDR3 nucleotides are TGTGCCAGCTCACCATTGGCTAGCGGGATTTCAGATACGCAGTATTTT. This translates into CASSPLASGISDTQYF. The V gene is TRBV18, the J gene TRBJ2-3, with 9 bases lining up with TRBD2. Germline lookup yields CDR1 KGHSH and CDR2 LQKENI. CDR3 length: 16 amino acids. V was pared by 2 bases and J by 4 bases, with 7 bases of the junction left unmatched.

This clonotype was counted a single time. This sequence joins TRBV30 and TRBJ2-7, with D tentatively TRBD2 (5 bases). The V gene lost 2 bases and the J gene lost 9 bases, with 17 bases spanning the gap. CDR3 length: 13 residues. Per the germline V gene, CDR1 is GTSNPN and CDR2 is SVGIG (reference sequence). Here the CDR3 reads CAWSRDRRRAQYF. In DNA, the CDR3 is TGTGCCTGGAGTCGGGATAGGCGGCGGGCGCAGTACTTC.

The chain has TRBV27 and TRBJ2-5, with 12 bases identical to TRBD2. Germline assignment: CDR1 MNHEY and CDR2 SMNVEV (reference sequence). After removal of 3 bases from V and 5 bases from J, the junction contained 7 bases not matched to a gene. The CDR3 totals 16 residues. The CDR3 coding sequence is TGTGCCAGCAGTTTCACCGGGACTAGCGGGTTTGAGACCCAGTACTTC. It is translated as CASSFTGTSGFETQYF.

This clonotype was seen many times. This chain uses TRBV5-1 with TRBJ2-7; no clear D. The V gene lost 3 bases and the J gene lost 6 bases, with 10 bases spanning the gap. The CDR3 is made up of 12 amino acids. Germline V CDR1 and CDR2: SGHRS, YFSETQ. The CDR3 spells CASSSTRAEQYF. The CDR3 coding sequence is TGCGCCAGCAGCTCTACACGTGCCGAGCAGTACTTC.

This clonotype appeared a few times. The chain is built from TRBV29-1 and TRBJ1-4; TRBD1 matches at 11 bases. CDR3 length equals 13 residues. With V trimmed by 6 bases and J by 12 bases, 9 bases remained unmatched. Germline loops: CDR1 SQVTM, CDR2 ANQGSEA. The CDR3 region is CSVPTGQGGQLFF. The CDR3 nucleotides are TGCAGCGTCCCTACGGGACAGGGGGGCCAACTGTTTTTT.

The table lists this clonotype with a few counts. The chain employs TRBV7-9 and TRBJ2-3; weak D call: TRBD2 (6 bases). V was shortened by 1 base and J by 5 bases, with 13 bases between the two germline ends. Germline loops: CDR1 SEHNR, CDR2 FQNEAQ (reference sequence). The length of the CDR3 is 15 residues. The CDR3 spells CASSLDSSGGDTQYF. The CDR3, as DNA: TGTGCCAGCAGCTTAGACTCGTCCGGGGGAGATACGCAGTATTTT.

J is TRBJ1-2 and V is TRBV7-9; D is undetermined. Germline CDR1 and CDR2: SEHNR and FQNEAQ (reference sequence). The CDR3 length is 16 residues. The V end lost 0 bases, the J end lost 3 bases, and 14 bases lay between the germline ends. CDR3 in amino acids: CASSLAPRTDYYGYTF. The CDR3 DNA is TGTGCCAGCAGCTTAGCCCCTAGGACGGACTACTATGGCTACACCTTC. The variable domain in full, with the rest retrieved from reference TRBV7-9 and TRBJ1-2, is DTGVSQNPRHKITKRGQNVTFRCDPISEHNRLYWYRQTLGQGPEFLTYFQNEAQLEKSRLLSDRFSAERPKGSFSTLEIQRTEQGDSAMYLCASSLAPRTDYYGYTFGSGTRLTVV.

This clonotype turned up a few times. The chain joins TRBV4-2 to TRBJ2-5; 9 bases are a match to TRBD2. The CDR3 runs 16 residues. V lost 4 bases and J lost 3; bases outside the gene matches: 9. The germline V gene has CDR1 LGHNA and CDR2 YNFKEQ. CDR3 sequence (DNA): TGTGCCAGCAGCCTAGCGGTCGGGACTAGCAAAGAGACCCAGTACTTC. It encodes CASSLAVGTSKETQYF.

The sample holds a few counts of this clonotype. The gene calls are TRBV29-1 and TRBJ2-2; 14 bases align to TRBD2. Germline V CDR1 and CDR2: SQVTM, ANQGSEA. This CDR3 contains 20 residues. The trim removed 5 bases at V and 1 base at J, leaving 15 bases unmatched. CDR3 sequence (DNA): TGCAGCGTTCCTGCGACTAGCGGGAGGGCCCGAGCCTTGAACACCGGGGAGCTGTTTTTT. Its protein is CSVPATSGRARALNTGELFF.

The V gene is TRBV7-8, the J gene TRBJ1-1; 8 bases align to TRBD1. CDR3 length: 16 residues. The germline gives CDR1 SGHVS, CDR2 FQNEAQ. Unmatched junction bases numbered 12, after V lost 7 bases and J lost 2 bases. The DNA of the CDR3 is TGTGCCAGCATCCCCCCTCGGACAGGGTCTAACACTGAAGCTTTCTTT. Amino acid sequence: CASIPPRTGSNTEAFF.